A single TCR beta chain is shown here with its context. The antigen is not known. V was cut by 0 bases and J by 9 bases, with 9 bases left in between. The CDR3 runs 11 residues. The V gene's germline CDR1 is DFQATT and CDR2 SNEGSKA (reference sequence). Primers: 60 Vbeta forward and 13 Jbeta reverse. Here immunoSEQ multiplex PCR was the method, and the copy in TCRdb shows in-frame clones only, minus some. The table has under 200,000 clones, 12% seen once. This specimen belongs to a study of cytomegalovirus exposure and HLA in healthy donors. Findings and caveats of the study: Earlier analysis found most TCR beta V segments productive about 90% or about 30% of the time. Reportedly, fewer N-insertions than the approximately 700-donor mean appeared in an Asian-associated ancestry cluster in a later analysis. The authors enumerated 150 to 200 TCR beta chains as linked to cytomegalovirus.

This chain uses TRBV20-1 with TRBJ2-7; D remains ambiguous. The sample was PBMCs. This receptor was identified in a man aged 50-60 years in good health and CMV-seropositive. CDR3 sequence (DNA): TGCAGTGCTAGAGATCCCCCAGGGCAGTACTTC. It translates to CSARDPPGQYF.